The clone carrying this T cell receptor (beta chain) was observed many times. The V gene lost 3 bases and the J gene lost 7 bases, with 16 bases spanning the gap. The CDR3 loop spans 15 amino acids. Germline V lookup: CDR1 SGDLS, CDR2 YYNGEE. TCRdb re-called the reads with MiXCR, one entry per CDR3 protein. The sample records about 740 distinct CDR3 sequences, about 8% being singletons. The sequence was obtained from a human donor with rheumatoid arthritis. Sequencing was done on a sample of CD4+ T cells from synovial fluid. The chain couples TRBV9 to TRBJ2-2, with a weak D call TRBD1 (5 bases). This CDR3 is CASSATPGSVGELFF. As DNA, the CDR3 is TGTGCCAGCAGCGCGACTCCAGGGTCGGTCGGGGAGCTGTTTTTT.